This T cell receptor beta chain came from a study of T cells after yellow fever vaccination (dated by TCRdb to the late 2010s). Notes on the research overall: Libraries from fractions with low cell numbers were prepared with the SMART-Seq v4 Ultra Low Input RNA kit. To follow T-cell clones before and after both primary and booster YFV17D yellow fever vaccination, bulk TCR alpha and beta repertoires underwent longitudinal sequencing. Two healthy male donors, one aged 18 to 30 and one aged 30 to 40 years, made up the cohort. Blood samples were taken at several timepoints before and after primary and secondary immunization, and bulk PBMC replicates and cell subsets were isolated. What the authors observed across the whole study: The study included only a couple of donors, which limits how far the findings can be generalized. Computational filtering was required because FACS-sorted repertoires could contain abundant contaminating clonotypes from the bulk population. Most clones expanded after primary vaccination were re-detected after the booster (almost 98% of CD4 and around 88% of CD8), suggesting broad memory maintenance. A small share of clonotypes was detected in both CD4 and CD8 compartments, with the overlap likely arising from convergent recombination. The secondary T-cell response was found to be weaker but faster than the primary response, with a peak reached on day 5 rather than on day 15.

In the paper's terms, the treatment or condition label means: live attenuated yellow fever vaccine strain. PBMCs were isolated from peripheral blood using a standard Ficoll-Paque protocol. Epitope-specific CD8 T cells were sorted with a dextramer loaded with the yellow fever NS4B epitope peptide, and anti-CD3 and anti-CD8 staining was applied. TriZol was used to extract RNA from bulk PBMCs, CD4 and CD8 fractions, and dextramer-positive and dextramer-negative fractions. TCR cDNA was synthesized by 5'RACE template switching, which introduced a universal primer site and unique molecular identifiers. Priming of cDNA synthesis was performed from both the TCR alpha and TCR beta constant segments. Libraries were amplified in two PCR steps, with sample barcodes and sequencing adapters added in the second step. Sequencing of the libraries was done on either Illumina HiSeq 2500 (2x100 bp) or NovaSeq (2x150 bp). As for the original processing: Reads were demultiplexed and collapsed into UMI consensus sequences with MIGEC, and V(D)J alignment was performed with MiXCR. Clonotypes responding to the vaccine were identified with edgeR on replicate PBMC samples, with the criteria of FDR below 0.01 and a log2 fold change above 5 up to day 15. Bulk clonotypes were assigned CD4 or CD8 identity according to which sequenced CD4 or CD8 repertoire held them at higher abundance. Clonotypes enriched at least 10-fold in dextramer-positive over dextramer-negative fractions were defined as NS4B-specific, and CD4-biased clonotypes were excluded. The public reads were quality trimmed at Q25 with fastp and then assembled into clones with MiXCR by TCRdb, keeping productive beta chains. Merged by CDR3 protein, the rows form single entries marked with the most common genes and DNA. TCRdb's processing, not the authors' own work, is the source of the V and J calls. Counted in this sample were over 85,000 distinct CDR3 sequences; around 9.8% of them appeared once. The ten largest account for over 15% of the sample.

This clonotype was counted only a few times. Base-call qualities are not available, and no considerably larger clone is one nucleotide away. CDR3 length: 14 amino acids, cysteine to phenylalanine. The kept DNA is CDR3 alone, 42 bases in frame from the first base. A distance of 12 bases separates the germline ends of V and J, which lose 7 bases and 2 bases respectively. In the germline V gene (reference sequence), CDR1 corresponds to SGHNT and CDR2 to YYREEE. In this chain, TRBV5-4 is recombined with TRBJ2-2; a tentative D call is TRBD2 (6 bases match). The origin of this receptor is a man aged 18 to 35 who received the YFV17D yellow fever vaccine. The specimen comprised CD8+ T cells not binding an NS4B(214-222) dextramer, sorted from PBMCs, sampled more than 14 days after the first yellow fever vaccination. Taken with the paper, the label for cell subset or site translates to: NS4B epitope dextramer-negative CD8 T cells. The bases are TGTGCCAGCTTCGGAGGGGCAAACACCGGGGAGCTGTTTTTT. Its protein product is CASFGGANTGELFF.